The 7 T cell receptor beta chains presented below share a single source sample, sequenced in a study of response to subunit inactivated influenza vaccine. Each CDR3 protein is one row after TCRdb ran MiXCR on the RT-PCR reads. The profile shows 400,000 to 650,000 distinct CDR3 sequences, approximately 7.7% of them singletons. Sequences were derived from PBMCs from blood, sampled roughly 24 months after vaccination. The receptor source for this set is a man between 50 and 69 years old who received an inactivated influenza vaccine.

This clonotype was recorded a few times. This chain uses TRBV6-2 or TRBV6-3 with TRBJ2-2; D is perhaps TRBD1 (6 bases). V lost 8 bases to trimming and J lost 0 bases, with 16 bases between them. Germline CDR1 and CDR2: MNHEY and SVGEGT. The CDR3 is 16 residues long. DNA of the CDR3: TGTGCCAGCCGTGGTTTTTGGACAGCGAACACCGGGGAGCTGTTTTTT. It encodes CASRGFWTANTGELFF.

This clonotype was picked up many times. The chain links TRBV29-1 to TRBJ2-1; maybe TRBD1 (5 bases). CDR1 and CDR2 from the germline V gene are SQVTM and ANQGSEA. There are 12 residues in the CDR3. V shed 7 bases and J shed 5 bases, with 12 bases lying between them. CDR3 protein: CSALGPNNEQFF. In nucleotides, the CDR3 is TGCAGCGCCTTGGGGCCCAACAATGAGCAGTTCTTC.

This clonotype has just a few counts. The rearrangement links TRBV19 to TRBJ2-3; 10 bases fit TRBD1. V shed 10 bases and J 4 bases; nucleotides not matched to a gene: 5. The CDR3 sequence is 13 residues long. CDR1 and CDR2 (germline): LNHDA, SQIVND (reference sequence). CDR3 amino acids: CATRQGAADTQYF. The CDR3 bases are TGTGCCACCCGACAGGGGGCTGCAGATACGCAGTATTTT.

With regard to this clonotype: A read error may explain this, as a much larger clone is one base away. This rearrangement joins TRBV20-1 to TRBJ2-3; 7 positions agree with TRBD2. The length of the CDR3 is 12 residues. J gave up 7 bases and V 5 bases, and 6 bases lay outside the gene matches. Looked up from germline, CDR1 is DFQATT and CDR2 is SNEGSKA (reference sequence). Here the CDR3 reads CSAPGGLYTQYF. The CDR3 DNA reads TGCAGTGCTCCCGGGGGGTTATATACGCAGTATTTT.

This chain connects TRBV20-1 to TRBJ2-1; D gene uncertain. Germline CDR1 is DFQATT and CDR2 is SNEGSKA (reference sequence). V gave up 5 bases and J gave up 2 bases, with 16 bases separating them. The CDR3 runs 15 residues. CDR3 coding DNA: TGCAGTGCTCCCTCGGGTTCCCTGACCTACAATGAGCAGTTCTTC. This codes for CSAPSGSLTYNEQFF.

The J gene is TRBJ1-2, the V gene TRBV9, with D possibly being TRBD1 (5 bases). Germline CDR1 and CDR2: SGDLS and YYNGEE. V was clipped by 0 bases and J by 3 bases, with 6 bases between them. The CDR3 has 13 residues. CDR3 residues: CASSVDRHYGYTF. Written as DNA, the CDR3 is TGTGCCAGCAGCGTAGACAGGCACTATGGCTACACCTTC.

This clonotype was recorded many times. V gene TRBV10-3 combines with J gene TRBJ1-3; D uncertain. The germline V gene encodes CDR1 ENHRY and CDR2 SYGVKD. The length of the CDR3 is 11 residues. Trimming left V 4 bases short and J 7 bases short, with 5 bases between. This CDR3 reads CAISAGNTIYF. CDR3 bases: TGTGCCATCAGTGCGGGGAACACCATATATTTT.